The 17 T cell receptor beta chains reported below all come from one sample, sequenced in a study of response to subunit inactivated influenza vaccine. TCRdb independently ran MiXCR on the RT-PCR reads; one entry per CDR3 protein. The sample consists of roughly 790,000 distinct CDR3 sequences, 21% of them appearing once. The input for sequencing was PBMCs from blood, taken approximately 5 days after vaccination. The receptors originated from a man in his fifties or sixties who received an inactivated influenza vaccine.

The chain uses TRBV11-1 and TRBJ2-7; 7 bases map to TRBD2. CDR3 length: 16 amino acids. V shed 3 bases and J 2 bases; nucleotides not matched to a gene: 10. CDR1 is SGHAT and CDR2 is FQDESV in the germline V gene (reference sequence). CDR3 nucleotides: TGTGCCAGCAGCTTCCGAAGCGGGATCACCCCCTACGAGCAGTACTTC. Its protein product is CASSFRSGITPYEQYF.

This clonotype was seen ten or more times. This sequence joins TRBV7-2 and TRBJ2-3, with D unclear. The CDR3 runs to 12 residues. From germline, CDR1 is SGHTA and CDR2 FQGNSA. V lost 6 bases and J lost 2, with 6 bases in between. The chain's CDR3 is CASRTLTDTQYF. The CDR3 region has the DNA TGTGCCAGCAGGACTCTCACAGATACGCAGTATTTT.

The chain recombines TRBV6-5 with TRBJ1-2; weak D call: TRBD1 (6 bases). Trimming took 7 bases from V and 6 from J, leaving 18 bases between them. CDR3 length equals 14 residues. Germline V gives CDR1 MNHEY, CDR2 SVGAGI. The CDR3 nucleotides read TGTGCCAGCACCTTCGGCGGGGGGCGGAATGGCTACACCTTC. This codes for CASTFGGGRNGYTF.

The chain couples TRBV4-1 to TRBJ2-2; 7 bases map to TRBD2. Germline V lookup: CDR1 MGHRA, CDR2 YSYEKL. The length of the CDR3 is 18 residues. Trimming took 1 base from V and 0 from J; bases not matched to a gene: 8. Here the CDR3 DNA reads TGCGCCAGCAGCCAAGGAATCCTAGCGGTCGCGAACACCGGGGAGCTGTTTTTT. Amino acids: CASSQGILAVANTGELFF.

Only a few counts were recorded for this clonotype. CDR3 loop: CASSTSGGGTDTQYF. The CDR3 DNA reads as TGCGCCAGCAGCACTAGCGGAGGGGGCACAGATACGCAGTATTTT. V usage is TRBV5-1 and J usage is TRBJ2-3, with 8 nucleotides matching TRBD2. The length of the CDR3 is 15 residues. Per germline, CDR1 SGHRS and CDR2 YFSETQ. The ends lost 4 bases at V and 1 base at J; junction bases unmatched: 5.

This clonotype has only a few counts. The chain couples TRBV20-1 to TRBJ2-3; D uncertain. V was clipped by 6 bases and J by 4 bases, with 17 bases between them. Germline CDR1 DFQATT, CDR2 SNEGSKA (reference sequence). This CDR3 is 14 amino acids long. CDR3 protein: CSARVGVGADTQYF. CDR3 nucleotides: TGCAGTGCCCGAGTTGGAGTAGGCGCAGATACGCAGTATTTT.

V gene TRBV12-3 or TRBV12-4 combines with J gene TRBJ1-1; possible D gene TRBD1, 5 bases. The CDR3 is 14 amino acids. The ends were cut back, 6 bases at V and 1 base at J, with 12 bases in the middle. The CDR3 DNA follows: TGTGCCAGCAGGGGGGGACTGGGGAACACTGAAGCTTTCTTT. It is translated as CASRGGLGNTEAFF.

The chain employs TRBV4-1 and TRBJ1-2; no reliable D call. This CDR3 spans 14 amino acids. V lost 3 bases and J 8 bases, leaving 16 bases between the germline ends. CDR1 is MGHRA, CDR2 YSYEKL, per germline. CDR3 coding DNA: TGCGCCAGCAGCCAGGCCGGGCCCCCGAGGGGCTACACCTTC. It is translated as CASSQAGPPRGYTF.

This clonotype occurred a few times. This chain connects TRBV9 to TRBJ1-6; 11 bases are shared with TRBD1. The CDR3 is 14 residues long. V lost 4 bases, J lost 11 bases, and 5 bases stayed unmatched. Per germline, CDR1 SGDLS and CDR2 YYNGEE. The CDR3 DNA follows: TGTGCCAGCAGCTCCGGGACAGGGGGGGCACCCCTCCACTTT. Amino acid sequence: CASSSGTGGAPLHF.

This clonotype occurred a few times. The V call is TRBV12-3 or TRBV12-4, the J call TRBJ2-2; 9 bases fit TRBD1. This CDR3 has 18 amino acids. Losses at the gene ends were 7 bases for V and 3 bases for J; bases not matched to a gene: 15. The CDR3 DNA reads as TGTGCCAGCACTTCGCCCTGGGAAGACAGGGGGTACACCGGGGAGCTGTTTTTT. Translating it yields CASTSPWEDRGYTGELFF.

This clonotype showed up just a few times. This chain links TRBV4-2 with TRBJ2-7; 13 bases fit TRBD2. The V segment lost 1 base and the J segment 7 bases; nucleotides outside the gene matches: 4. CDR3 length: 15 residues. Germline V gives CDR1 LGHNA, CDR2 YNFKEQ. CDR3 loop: CASSQGLAGGGEQYF. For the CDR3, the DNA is TGTGCCAGCAGCCAAGGACTAGCGGGAGGTGGAGAGCAGTACTTC.

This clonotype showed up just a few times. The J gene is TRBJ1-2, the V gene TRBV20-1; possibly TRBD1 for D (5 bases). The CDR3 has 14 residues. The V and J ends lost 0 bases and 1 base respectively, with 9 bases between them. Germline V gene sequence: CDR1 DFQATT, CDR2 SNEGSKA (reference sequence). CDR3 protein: CSAREAGNNYGYTF. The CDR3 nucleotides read TGCAGTGCTAGAGAGGCAGGGAATAACTATGGCTACACCTTC.

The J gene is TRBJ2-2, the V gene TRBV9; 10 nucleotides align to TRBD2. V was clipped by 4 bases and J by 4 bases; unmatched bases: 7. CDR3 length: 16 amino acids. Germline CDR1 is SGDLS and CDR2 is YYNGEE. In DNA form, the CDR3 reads TGTGCCAGCAGCAGTCCTAGCGGGGGTCGCACCGGGGAGCTGTTTTTT. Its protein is CASSSPSGGRTGELFF.

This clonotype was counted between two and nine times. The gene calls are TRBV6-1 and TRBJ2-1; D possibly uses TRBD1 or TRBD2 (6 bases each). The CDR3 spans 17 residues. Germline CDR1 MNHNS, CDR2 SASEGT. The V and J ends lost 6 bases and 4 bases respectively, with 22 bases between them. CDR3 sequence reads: CASRRGAGSPLYNEQFF. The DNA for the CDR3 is TGTGCCAGCAGAAGGGGGGCGGGCTCCCCTCTTTACAATGAGCAGTTCTTC.

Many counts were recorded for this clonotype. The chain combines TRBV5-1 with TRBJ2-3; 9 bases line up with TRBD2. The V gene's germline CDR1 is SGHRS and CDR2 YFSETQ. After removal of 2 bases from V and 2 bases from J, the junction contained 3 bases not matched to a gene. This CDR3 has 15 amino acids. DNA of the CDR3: TGCGCCAGCAGCTTTAGACTAGCGGACACAGATACGCAGTATTTT. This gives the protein CASSFRLADTDTQYF.

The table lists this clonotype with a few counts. CDR3 residues: CSVGSTGELFF. CDR3 DNA: TGCAGCGTTGGCAGCACCGGGGAGCTGTTTTTT. The rearrangement links TRBV29-1 to TRBJ2-2, with D unclear. This CDR3 spans 11 amino acids. Trimming left V 4 bases short and J 4 bases short, with 4 bases between. Per the germline V gene, CDR1 is SQVTM and CDR2 is ANQGSEA.

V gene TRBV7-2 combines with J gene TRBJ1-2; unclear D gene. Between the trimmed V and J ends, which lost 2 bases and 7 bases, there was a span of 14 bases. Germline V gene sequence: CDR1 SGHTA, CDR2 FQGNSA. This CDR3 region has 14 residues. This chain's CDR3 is CASSLFAEGGGYTF. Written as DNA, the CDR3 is TGTGCCAGCAGCTTATTCGCTGAGGGTGGTGGCTACACCTTC.